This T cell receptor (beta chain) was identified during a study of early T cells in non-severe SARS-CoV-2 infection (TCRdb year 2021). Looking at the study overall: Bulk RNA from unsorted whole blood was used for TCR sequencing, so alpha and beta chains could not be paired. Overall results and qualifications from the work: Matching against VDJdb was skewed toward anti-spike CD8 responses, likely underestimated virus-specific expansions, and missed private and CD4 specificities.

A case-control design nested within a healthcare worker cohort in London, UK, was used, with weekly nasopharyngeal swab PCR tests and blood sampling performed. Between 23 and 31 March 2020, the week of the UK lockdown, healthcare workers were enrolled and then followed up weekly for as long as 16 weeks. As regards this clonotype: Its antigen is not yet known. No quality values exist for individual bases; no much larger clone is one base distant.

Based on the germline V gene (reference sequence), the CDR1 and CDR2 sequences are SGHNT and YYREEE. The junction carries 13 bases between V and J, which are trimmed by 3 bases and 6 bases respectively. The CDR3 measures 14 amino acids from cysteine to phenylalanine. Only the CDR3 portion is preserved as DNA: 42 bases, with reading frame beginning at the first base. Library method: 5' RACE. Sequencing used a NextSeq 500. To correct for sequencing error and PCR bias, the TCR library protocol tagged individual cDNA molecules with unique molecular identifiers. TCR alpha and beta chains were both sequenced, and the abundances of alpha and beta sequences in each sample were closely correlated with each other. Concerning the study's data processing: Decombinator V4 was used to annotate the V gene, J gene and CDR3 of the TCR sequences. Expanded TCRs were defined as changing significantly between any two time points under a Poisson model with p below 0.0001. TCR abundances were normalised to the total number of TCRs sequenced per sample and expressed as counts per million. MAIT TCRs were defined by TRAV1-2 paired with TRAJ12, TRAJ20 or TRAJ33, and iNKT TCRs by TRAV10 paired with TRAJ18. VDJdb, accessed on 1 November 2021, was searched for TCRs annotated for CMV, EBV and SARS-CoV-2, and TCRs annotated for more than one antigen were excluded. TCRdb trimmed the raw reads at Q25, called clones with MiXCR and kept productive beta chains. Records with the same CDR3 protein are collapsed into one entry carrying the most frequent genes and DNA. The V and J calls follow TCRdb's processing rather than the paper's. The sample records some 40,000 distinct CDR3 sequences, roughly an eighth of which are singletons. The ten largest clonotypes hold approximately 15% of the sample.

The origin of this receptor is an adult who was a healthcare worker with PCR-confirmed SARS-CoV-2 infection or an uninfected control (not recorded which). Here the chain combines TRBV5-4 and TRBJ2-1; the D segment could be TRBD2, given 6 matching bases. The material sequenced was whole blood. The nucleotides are TGTGCCAGCAGCTCCGGGACTCCGAGCAATGAGCAGTTCTTC. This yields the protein CASSSGTPSNEQFF.